This T cell receptor beta chain derives from a study of type 1 regulatory T cells. Study-wide context: This in vitro CD4 product, T-allo10, is enriched for Tr1 cells and alloantigen-specific.

The germline V gene has CDR1 SGHTA and CDR2 FQGNSA. V was pared by 4 bases and J by 8 bases, with 9 bases of the junction left unmatched. The CDR3 is 15 amino acids. TCRdb itself ran the reads through MiXCR, one entry per CDR3 protein. The sample lists under 20,000 distinct CDR3 sequences; 10% to 13% were seen once. This clonotype was recorded a few times. The chain carries TRBV7-2 and TRBJ1-4; 8 bases align to TRBD1. This TCR was recovered from a human donor in good health. The sample consisted of CD4+ T cells, either the whole sample or a sorted fraction (not recorded which). CDR3 nucleotides: TGTGCCAGCAGCTCCAGGGGGCTTCACTCCGAAAAACTGTTTTTT. Translated: CASSSRGLHSEKLFF.